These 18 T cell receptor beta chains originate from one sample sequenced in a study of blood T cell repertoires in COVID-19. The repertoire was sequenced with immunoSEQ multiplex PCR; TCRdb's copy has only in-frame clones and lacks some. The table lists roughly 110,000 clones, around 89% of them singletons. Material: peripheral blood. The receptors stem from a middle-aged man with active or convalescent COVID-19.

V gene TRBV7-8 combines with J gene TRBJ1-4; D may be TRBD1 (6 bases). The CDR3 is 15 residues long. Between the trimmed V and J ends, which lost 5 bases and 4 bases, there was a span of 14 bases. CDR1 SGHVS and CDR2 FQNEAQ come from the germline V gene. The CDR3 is CASSPGTNFNEKLFF. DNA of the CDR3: TGTGCCAGCAGCCCCGGGACAAACTTTAATGAAAAACTGTTTTTT.

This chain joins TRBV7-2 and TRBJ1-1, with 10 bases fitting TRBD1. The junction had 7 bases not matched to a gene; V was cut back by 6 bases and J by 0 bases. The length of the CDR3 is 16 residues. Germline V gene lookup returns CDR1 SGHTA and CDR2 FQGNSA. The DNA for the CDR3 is TGTGCCAGCAGAGAACGGGACAGGGGAATGAACACTGAAGCTTTCTTT. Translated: CASRERDRGMNTEAFF.

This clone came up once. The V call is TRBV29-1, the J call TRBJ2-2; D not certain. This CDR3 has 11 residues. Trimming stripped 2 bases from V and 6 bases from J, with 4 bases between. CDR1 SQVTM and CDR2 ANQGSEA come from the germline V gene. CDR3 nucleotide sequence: TGCAGCGTTGAAACTCCCGGGGAGCTGTTTTTT. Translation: CSVETPGELFF.

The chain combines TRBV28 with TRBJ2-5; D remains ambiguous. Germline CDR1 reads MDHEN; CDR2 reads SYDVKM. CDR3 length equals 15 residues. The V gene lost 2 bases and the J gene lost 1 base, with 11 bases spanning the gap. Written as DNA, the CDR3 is TGTGCCAGCAGTTTAGAGACAAGTCCCCAAGAGACCCAGTACTTC. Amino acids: CASSLETSPQETQYF.

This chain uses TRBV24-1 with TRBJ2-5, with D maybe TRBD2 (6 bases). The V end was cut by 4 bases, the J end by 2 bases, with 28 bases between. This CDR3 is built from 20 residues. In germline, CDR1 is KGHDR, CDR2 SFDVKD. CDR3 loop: CATSDPSGGKGGGVQETQYF. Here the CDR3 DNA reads TGTGCCACCAGTGACCCCTCCGGAGGGAAGGGTGGTGGGGTACAAGAGACCCAGTACTTC.

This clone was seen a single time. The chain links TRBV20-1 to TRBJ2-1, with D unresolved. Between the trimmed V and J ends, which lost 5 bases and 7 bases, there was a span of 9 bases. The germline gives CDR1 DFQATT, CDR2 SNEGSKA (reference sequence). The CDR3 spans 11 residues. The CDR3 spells CSAPPVNEQFF. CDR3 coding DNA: TGCAGTGCTCCCCCGGTGAATGAGCAGTTCTTC.

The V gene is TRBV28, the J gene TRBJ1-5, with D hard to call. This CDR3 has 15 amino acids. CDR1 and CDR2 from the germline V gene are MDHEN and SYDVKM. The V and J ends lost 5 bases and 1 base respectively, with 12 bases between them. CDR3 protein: CASSPEGRSNQPQHF. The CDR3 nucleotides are TGTGCCAGCAGTCCAGAGGGCAGAAGCAATCAGCCCCAGCATTTT.

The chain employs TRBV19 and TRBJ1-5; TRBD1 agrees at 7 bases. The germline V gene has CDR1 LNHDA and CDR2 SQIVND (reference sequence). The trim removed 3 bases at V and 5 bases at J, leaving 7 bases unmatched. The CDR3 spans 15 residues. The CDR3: CASSIGQAGYQPQHF. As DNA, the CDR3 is TGTGCCAGTAGTATCGGACAGGCGGGTTATCAGCCCCAGCATTTT.

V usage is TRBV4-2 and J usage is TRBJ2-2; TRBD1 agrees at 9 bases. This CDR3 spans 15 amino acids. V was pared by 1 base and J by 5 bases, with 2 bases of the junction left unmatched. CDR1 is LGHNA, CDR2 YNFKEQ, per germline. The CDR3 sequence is CASSQAQGATGELFF. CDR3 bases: TGTGCCAGCAGCCAAGCACAGGGGGCAACCGGGGAGCTGTTTTTT.

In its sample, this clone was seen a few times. The DNA of the CDR3 is TGTGCCAGCAGCCTAAGACTAGCGGGGAACACCGGGGAGCTGTTTTTT. Protein: CASSLRLAGNTGELFF. The chain employs TRBV5-4 and TRBJ2-2, with TRBD2 matching over 10 bases. There are 16 residues in the CDR3. V shed 4 bases and J 1 base; nucleotides not matched to a gene: 4. Germline lookup yields CDR1 SGHNT and CDR2 YYREEE (reference sequence). Based on the CDR3 plus reference TRBV5-4 and TRBJ2-2, the full variable domain is ETGVTQSPTHLIKTRGQQVTLRCSSQSGHNTVSWYQQALGQGPQFIFQYYREEENGRGNFPPRFSGLQFPNYSSELNVNALELDDSALYLCASSLRLAGNTGELFFGEGSRLTVL.

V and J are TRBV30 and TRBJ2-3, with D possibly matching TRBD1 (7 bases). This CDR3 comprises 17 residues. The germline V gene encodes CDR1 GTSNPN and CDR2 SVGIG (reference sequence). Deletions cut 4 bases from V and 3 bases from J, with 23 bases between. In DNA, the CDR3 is TGTGCCTGGACCCCACACGGGGGCAGGGGGAGAACAGATACGCAGTATTTT. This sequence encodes CAWTPHGGRGRTDTQYF.

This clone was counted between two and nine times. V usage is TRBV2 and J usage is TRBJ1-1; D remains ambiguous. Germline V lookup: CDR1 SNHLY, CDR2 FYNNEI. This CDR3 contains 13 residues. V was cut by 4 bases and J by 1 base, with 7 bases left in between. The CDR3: CASSVRWNTEAFF. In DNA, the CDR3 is TGTGCCAGCAGTGTGCGATGGAACACTGAAGCTTTCTTT.

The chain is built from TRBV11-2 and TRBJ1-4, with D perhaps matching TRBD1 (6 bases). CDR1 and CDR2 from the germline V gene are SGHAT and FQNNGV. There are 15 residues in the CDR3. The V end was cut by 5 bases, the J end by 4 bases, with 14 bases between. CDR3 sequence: CASSPGDTFNEKLFF. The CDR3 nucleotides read TGTGCCAGCAGCCCCGGGGACACCTTTAATGAAAAACTGTTTTTT.

CDR3 bases: TGTGCCAGCAGCCAATCGTTTCAGGGGGCGGAGGCTTTCTTT. It translates to CASSQSFQGAEAFF. The chain couples TRBV3-1 (or the pseudogene TRBV3-2) to TRBJ1-1, with 8 bases matching TRBD1. The CDR3 extends over 14 amino acids. CDR1 and CDR2 from the germline V gene are LGHDT and YNNKEL (reference sequence). Trimming at V came to 2 bases and at J to 11 bases, leaving 10 bases not matched to a gene.

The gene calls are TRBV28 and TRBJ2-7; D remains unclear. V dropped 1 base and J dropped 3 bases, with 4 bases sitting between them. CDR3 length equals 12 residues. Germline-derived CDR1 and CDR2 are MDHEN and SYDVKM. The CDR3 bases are TGTGCCAGCAGTTTATCATTCTACGAGCAGTACTTC. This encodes CASSLSFYEQYF.

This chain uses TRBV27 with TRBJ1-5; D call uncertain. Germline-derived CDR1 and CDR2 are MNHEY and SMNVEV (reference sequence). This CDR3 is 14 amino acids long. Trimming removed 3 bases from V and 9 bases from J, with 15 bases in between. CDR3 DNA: TGTGCCAGCAGTTTCGCGTCGGCCAGGCGGCCCCAGCATTTT. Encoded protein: CASSFASARRPQHF.

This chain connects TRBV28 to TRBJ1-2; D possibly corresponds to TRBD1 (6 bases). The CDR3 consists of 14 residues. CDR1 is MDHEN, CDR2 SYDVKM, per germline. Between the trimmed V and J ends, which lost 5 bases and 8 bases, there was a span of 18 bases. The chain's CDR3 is CASSTGTGLGGYTF. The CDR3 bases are TGTGCCAGCAGTACAGGGACGGGTTTGGGAGGCTACACCTTC.

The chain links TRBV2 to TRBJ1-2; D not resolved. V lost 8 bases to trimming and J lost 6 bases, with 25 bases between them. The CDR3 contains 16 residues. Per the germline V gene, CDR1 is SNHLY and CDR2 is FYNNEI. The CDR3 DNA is TGTGCCAGCCAAGGGAGTCGTCCCCGATCTTACGATGGCTACACCTTC. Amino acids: CASQGSRPRSYDGYTF.